A single sample gave rise to the 20 T cell receptor beta chains below, sequenced in a study of T cell responses to AZD1222 COVID-19 vaccine. This table comes from immunoSEQ multiplex PCR, and its TCRdb copy is limited to in-frame clones, with some not included. This sample has some 150,000 clones; about 90% occur once, and the top ten carry around 4%. Sample: peripheral blood, taken on day 0 of MenACWY control vaccination. These receptors were taken from an adult in good health.

This clone was picked up a small number of times. The gene calls are TRBV4-3 and TRBJ1-6; D remains ambiguous. The CDR3 consists of 16 residues. The germline V gene has CDR1 LGHNA and CDR2 YSLEER. V gave up 1 base and J gave up 7 bases, with 14 bases separating them. CDR3 coding DNA: TGCGCCAGCAGCCAAGGAGCTTTACGTCCAAATTCACCCCTCCACTTT. It codes for CASSQGALRPNSPLHF.

The chain couples TRBV7-3 to TRBJ2-1; D is unclear. The germline CDR1 and CDR2 sequences are SGHTA and FQGTGA. Trimming shortened V by 2 bases and J by 6 bases, and 14 bases separated the two germline ends. The CDR3 sequence is 15 residues long. The chain's CDR3 is CASSLEAVGPNEQFF. CDR3 in DNA: TGTGCCAGCAGCTTAGAGGCGGTAGGGCCCAATGAGCAGTTCTTC.

The chain carries TRBV18 and TRBJ1-1, with a possible D match to TRBD1 (6 bases). Trimming took off 6 bases at V and 3 bases at J, with 17 bases between the two ends. This CDR3 has 15 amino acids. The germline V gene has CDR1 KGHSH and CDR2 LQKENI. CDR3 DNA sequence: TGTGCCAGCTCCGAGCAGGGGATACCCTACACTGAAGCTTTCTTT. It specifies CASSEQGIPYTEAFF.

The rearrangement joins TRBV19 to TRBJ2-6, with D possibly being TRBD1 or TRBD2 (5 bases each). Germline V gene sequence: CDR1 LNHDA, CDR2 SQIVND (reference sequence). CDR3 length: 21 residues. Trimming cost V 3 bases and J 7 bases, with 31 bases left between them. The CDR3 sequence is CASSMELNTRDRFFPANVLTF. In nucleotides, the CDR3 is TGTGCCAGTAGTATGGAACTCAATACCCGGGACCGTTTTTTCCCAGCCAACGTCCTGACTTTC.

The table lists this clone with a count of one. V is TRBV2 and J is TRBJ2-7, with a possible D match to TRBD2 (5 bases). Germline CDR1 SNHLY, CDR2 FYNNEI. V lost 7 bases and J lost 1, with 11 bases in between. The CDR3 runs to 13 residues. CDR3 nucleotides: TGTGCCAGCATGAGGGAGCCTTCCTACGAGCAGTACTTC. It specifies CASMREPSYEQYF.

The chain carries TRBV24-1 and TRBJ1-2, with TRBD1 as a possible D gene (6 bases). Trimming took off 4 bases at V and 4 bases at J, with 9 bases between the two ends. CDR3 length equals 13 residues. Germline CDR1 KGHDR, CDR2 SFDVKD. The CDR3, as DNA: TGTGCCACCAGTGAGGACAGCTTCTATGGCTACACCTTC. Amino acids: CATSEDSFYGYTF.

The chain joins TRBV5-1 to TRBJ2-7, with D perhaps TRBD1 or TRBD2 (6 bases each). The CDR3 is 16 amino acids. V lost 0 bases to trimming and J lost 4 bases, with 17 bases between them. Germline assignment: CDR1 SGHRS and CDR2 YFSETQ. The CDR3 bases are TGCGCCAGCAGCTTGGAATTGGGGGGCATGGGGTACGAGCAGTACTTC. It specifies CASSLELGGMGYEQYF.

The chain recombines TRBV20-1 with TRBJ2-5; the D is unclear. The CDR3 consists of 13 residues. Germline V CDR1 and CDR2: DFQATT, SNEGSKA (reference sequence). V was pared by 3 bases and J by 0 bases, with 8 bases between. This CDR3 is CSASRLDQETQYF. Here the CDR3 DNA reads TGCAGTGCTAGTAGGCTAGACCAAGAGACCCAGTACTTC.

This chain joins TRBV7-2 and TRBJ2-1, with 8 bases matching TRBD2. The CDR3 is made up of 15 amino acids. Losses at the gene ends were 0 bases for V and 3 bases for J; bases not matched to a gene: 1. The germline V gene has CDR1 SGHTA and CDR2 FQGNSA. CDR3 bases: TGTGCCAGCAGCTTAGCGGGGACTAGCTACAATGAGCAGTTCTTC. Its translation: CASSLAGTSYNEQFF.

CDR3 sequence (DNA): TGTGCCAGTAAATGGGCAGGGGGCGTAGGGACTGAAGCTTTCTTT. It encodes CASKWAGGVGTEAFF. The gene calls are TRBV19 and TRBJ1-1, with 8 bases lining up with TRBD1. V shed 7 bases, J shed 5 bases, and the junction held 12 bases outside the gene matches. Germline V gives CDR1 LNHDA, CDR2 SQIVND (reference sequence). The CDR3 has 15 amino acids.

This chain joins TRBV14 and TRBJ1-2, with TRBD1 as a possible D gene (5 bases). The CDR3 is made up of 15 amino acids. Trimming left V 0 bases short and J 0 bases short, with 8 bases between. Germline assignment: CDR1 SGHDN and CDR2 FVKESK. Here the CDR3 reads CASSQDLGPNYGYTF. CDR3 nucleotide sequence: TGTGCCAGCAGCCAAGATCTGGGACCTAACTATGGCTACACCTTC. The variable domain in full, with the rest retrieved from reference TRBV14 and TRBJ1-2, is EAGVTQFPSHSVIEKGQTVTLRCDPISGHDNLYWYRRVMGKEIKFLLHFVKESKQDESGMPNNRFLAERTGGTYSTLKVQPAELEDSGVYFCASSQDLGPNYGYTFGSGTRLTVV.

CDR3 DNA: TGCAGCGTTGAAGATCACGGGGCTAGCGGGAGCACAGATACGCAGTATTTT. It translates to CSVEDHGASGSTDTQYF. J is TRBJ2-3 and V is TRBV29-1, with TRBD2 identical over 8 bases. The V segment lost 0 bases and the J segment 0 bases; nucleotides outside the gene matches: 8. The V gene's germline CDR1 is SQVTM and CDR2 ANQGSEA. The CDR3 is 17 amino acids.

V is TRBV10-3 and J is TRBJ2-3, with D uncertain. Germline lookup yields CDR1 ENHRY and CDR2 SYGVKD. Trimming cost V 10 bases and J 4 bases, with 15 bases left between them. The CDR3 has 13 residues. The CDR3 loop is CATETLEADTQYF. The CDR3 region has the DNA TGTGCCACGGAAACGCTAGAAGCAGATACGCAGTATTTT.

V and J are TRBV7-3 and TRBJ2-7; 7 bases fit TRBD2. The CDR3 is 14 residues long. Germline-derived CDR1 and CDR2 are SGHTA and FQGTGA. V dropped 0 bases and J dropped 4; count of bases not matched to a gene: 3. The CDR3, as DNA: TGTGCCAGCAGCTTAACTGGCGGGAGTTACGAGCAGTACTTC. It is translated as CASSLTGGSYEQYF.

The chain carries TRBV7-3 and TRBJ2-3, with TRBD2 identical over 9 bases. Germline V gene sequence: CDR1 SGHTA, CDR2 FQGTGA. The CDR3 length is 15 residues. Losses at the gene ends were 4 bases for V and 8 bases for J; bases not matched to a gene: 10. CDR3 in DNA: TGTGCCAGCAGCTCCATAGCGGGAGAACGCGGTACGCAGTATTTT. It encodes CASSSIAGERGTQYF.

The rearrangement links TRBV7-9 to TRBJ2-1; no clear D gene. The germline V and J ends were trimmed by 6 bases and 9 bases, with 12 bases remaining between them. The germline gives CDR1 SEHNR, CDR2 FQNEAQ (reference sequence). CDR3 size: 12 residues. CDR3 coding DNA: TGTGCCAGCAGTTTACGTGAACTTGAGCAGTTCTTC. It codes for CASSLRELEQFF.

The chain links TRBV5-1 to TRBJ2-2; possible D gene TRBD1, 6 bases. V gave up 0 bases and J gave up 7 bases, with 10 bases separating them. CDR1 SGHRS and CDR2 YFSETQ come from the germline V gene. This CDR3 region has 14 residues. The CDR3 region is CASSLDTGRGELFF. The CDR3 DNA reads as TGCGCCAGCAGCTTGGATACAGGGCGCGGGGAGCTGTTTTTT.

The table lists this clone with a few counts. This chain links TRBV28 with TRBJ2-7; 7 bases agree with TRBD1. CDR3 size: 12 residues. Unmatched junction bases numbered 4, after V lost 2 bases and J lost 9 bases. Germline assignment: CDR1 MDHEN and CDR2 SYDVKM. CDR3 nucleotide sequence: TGTGCCAGCAGTTTAGAGACAGGGCCGCAGTACTTC. Amino acid sequence: CASSLETGPQYF. Variable domain in full (rest from reference TRBV28 and TRBJ2-7): DVKVTQSSRYLVKRTGEKVFLECVQDMDHENMFWYRQDPGLGLRLIYFSYDVKMKEKGDIPEGYSVSREKKERFSLILESASTNQTSMYLCASSLETGPQYFGPGTRLTVT.

This sequence joins TRBV27 and TRBJ2-7; tentatively, D is TRBD1 (6 bases). Germline V gives CDR1 MNHEY, CDR2 SMNVEV (reference sequence). CDR3 length equals 13 residues. Trimming stripped 3 bases from V and 3 bases from J, with 9 bases between. The chain's CDR3 is CASSFHRDYEQYF. The CDR3 DNA reads TGTGCCAGCAGTTTTCACAGGGACTACGAGCAGTACTTC.

The chain couples TRBV25-1 to TRBJ1-5; D gene uncertain. Trimming left V 2 bases short and J 0 bases short, with 5 bases between. CDR1 MGHDK and CDR2 SYGVNS come from the germline V gene. This CDR3 is 14 amino acids long. CDR3 sequence: CASSENYSNQPQHF. DNA of the CDR3: TGTGCCAGCAGTGAAAACTATAGCAATCAGCCCCAGCATTTT.